The present entry profiles one T cell receptor (beta chain) with its context. Its antigen remains unknown. Through negative isolation, CD4+ and CD8+ T cells were obtained, while TEMRA cells were enriched using FACS. The source of the sample is a study of CD8 T cells in Susac syndrome. Whole-study results and caveats: That the number of individuals in its TCR sequencing and HLA analysis was relatively small was acknowledged by the study.

From germline, CDR1 is MDHEN and CDR2 SYDVKM. Trimming removed 5 bases at V and 2 bases at J, with 14 bases between. The CDR3 is 15 residues long. An amount of RNA that ranged from about 0.45 to 1 ug was reverse transcribed with random hexamers. The amplification used immunoSEQ multiplex PCR on TCR beta CDR3; it spanned 54 Vbeta and 13 Jbeta. TCRdb fed the immunoSEQ multiplex PCR reads into MiXCR, producing one record per CDR3 protein. The sample includes around 190,000 distinct CDR3 sequences, 85% to 95% of them seen just once. The V call is TRBV28, the J call TRBJ2-3; possibly TRBD1 for D (6 bases). This sequence was found in a human donor with multiple sclerosis. Sequenced input: CD8+ T cells from PBMCs. The CDR3 sequence is CASSRDIRDTDTQYF. The CDR3, as DNA: TGTGCCAGCAGTCGGGACATCCGAGACACAGATACGCAGTATTTT.